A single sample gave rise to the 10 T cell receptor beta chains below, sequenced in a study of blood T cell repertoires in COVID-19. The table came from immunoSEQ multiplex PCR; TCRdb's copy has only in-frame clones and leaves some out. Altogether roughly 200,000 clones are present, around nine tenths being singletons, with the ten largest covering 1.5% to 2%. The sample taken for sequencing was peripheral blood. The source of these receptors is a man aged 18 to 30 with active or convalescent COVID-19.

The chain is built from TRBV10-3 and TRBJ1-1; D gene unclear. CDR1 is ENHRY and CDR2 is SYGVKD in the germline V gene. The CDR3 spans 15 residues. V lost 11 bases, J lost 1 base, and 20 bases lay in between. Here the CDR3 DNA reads TGTGCCTCAAACCCCCAAGGACTGGAGAACACTGAAGCTTTCTTT. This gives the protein CASNPQGLENTEAFF.

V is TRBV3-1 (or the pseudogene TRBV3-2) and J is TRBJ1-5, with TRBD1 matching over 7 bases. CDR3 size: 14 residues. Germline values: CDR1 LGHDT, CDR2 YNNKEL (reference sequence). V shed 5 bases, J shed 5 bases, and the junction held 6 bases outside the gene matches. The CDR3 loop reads CASSRDRQDQPQHF. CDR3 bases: TGTGCCAGCAGCAGGGACAGACAAGATCAGCCCCAGCATTTT.

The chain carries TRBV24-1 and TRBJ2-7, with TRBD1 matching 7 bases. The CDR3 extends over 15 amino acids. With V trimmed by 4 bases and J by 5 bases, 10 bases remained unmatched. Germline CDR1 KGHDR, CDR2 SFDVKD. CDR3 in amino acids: CATSDPRQGSNEQYF. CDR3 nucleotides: TGTGCCACCAGTGACCCTCGACAGGGTAGCAACGAGCAGTACTTC.

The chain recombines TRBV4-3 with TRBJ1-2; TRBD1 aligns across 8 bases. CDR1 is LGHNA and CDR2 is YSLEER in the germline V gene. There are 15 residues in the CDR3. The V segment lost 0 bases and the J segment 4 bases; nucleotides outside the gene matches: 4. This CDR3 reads CASSQDEGTGYGYTF. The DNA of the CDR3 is TGCGCCAGCAGCCAAGATGAAGGGACAGGCTATGGCTACACCTTC.

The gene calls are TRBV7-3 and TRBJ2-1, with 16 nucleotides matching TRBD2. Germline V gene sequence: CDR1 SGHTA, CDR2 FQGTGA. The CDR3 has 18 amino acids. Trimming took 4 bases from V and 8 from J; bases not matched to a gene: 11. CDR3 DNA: TGTGCCAGCAGCTCCGGCCTGGGACTAGCGGGAGGGTCGGATGAGCAGTTCTTC. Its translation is CASSSGLGLAGGSDEQFF.

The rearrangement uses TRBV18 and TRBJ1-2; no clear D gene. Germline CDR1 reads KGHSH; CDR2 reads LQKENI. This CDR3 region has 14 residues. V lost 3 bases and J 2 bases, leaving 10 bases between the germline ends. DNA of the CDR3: TGTGCCAGCTCACCGCCGGCAGCGAACTATGGCTACACCTTC. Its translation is CASSPPAANYGYTF.

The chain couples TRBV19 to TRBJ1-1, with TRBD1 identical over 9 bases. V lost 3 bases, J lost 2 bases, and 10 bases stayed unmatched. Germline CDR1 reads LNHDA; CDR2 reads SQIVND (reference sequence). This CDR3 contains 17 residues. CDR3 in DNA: TGTGCCAGTAGTATCGAGCCGGGACAGGGAGTAAACACTGAAGCTTTCTTT. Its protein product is CASSIEPGQGVNTEAFF.

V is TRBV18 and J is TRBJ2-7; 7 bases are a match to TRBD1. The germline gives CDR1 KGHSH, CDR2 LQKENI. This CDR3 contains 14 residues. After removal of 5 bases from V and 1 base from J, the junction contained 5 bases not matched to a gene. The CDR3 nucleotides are TGTGCCAGCTCAGAAAAGGACAGGTCCTACGAGCAGTACTTC. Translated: CASSEKDRSYEQYF.

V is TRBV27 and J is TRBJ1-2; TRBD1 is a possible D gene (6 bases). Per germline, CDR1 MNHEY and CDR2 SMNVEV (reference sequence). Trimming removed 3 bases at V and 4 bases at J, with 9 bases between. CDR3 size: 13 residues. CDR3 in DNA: TGTGCCAGCAGTTTCCTACAGGGCTATGGCTACACCTTC. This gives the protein CASSFLQGYGYTF.

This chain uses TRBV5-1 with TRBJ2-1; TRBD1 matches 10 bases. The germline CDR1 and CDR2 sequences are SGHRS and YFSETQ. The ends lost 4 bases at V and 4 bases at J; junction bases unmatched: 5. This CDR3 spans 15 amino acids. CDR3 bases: TGCGCCAGCAGCCTCGGGACAGGGGTTTACAATGAGCAGTTCTTC. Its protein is CASSLGTGVYNEQFF.